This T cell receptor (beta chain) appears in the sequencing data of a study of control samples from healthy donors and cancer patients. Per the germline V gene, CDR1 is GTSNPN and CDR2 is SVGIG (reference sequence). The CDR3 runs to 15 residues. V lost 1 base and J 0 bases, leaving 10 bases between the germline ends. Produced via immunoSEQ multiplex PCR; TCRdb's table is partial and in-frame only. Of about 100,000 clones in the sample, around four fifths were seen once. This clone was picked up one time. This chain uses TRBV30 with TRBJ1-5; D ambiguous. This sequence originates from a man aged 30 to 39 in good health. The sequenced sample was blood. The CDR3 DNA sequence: TGTGCCTGGAGTGGAGAGACCGATAGCAATCAGCCCCAGCATTTT. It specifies CAWSGETDSNQPQHF.